A single sample is the source of the 30 T cell receptor beta chains below, sequenced in a study of CD8+ T cells in alopecia areata. RNA, once extracted, was reverse transcribed into cDNA for use as the sequencing template. TCRdb keeps only in-frame clones here, not all; method: immunoSEQ multiplex PCR. The data contain 150,000 to 200,000 clones, about three fifths of them singletons. Sequenced material: CD4+ T cells sorted from blood. Source of these receptors: a human donor in good health.

The count of this clone is one. The chain joins TRBV5-1 to TRBJ2-1; D is undetermined. V was shortened by 4 bases and J by 0 bases, with 17 bases between the two germline ends. From germline, CDR1 is SGHRS and CDR2 YFSETQ. CDR3 size: 17 residues. CDR3 coding DNA: TGCGCCAGCAGCCGTCTTCCCGAGCCCAGCTCCTACAATGAGCAGTTCTTC. Translated: CASSRLPEPSSYNEQFF.

The CDR3 region is CASSRTSGSYEQYF. CDR3 in DNA: TGTGCCAGCAGTAGGACTAGCGGGAGCTACGAGCAGTACTTC. V and J are TRBV6-5 and TRBJ2-7; 13 bases match TRBD2. J gave up 3 bases and V 5 bases, and 1 base lay outside the gene matches. Germline CDR1 MNHEY, CDR2 SVGAGI. This CDR3 spans 14 amino acids.

The CDR3, as DNA: TGTGCCAGCAGCCGGGGCCTCGGGCTAAGGCCCGGGGAGCTGTTTTTT. This sequence encodes CASSRGLGLRPGELFF. The V gene is TRBV11-2, the J gene TRBJ2-2; tentatively, D is TRBD1 or TRBD2 (5 bases each). The V end lost 5 bases, the J end lost 6 bases, and 19 bases lay between the germline ends. CDR3 length equals 16 residues. Per germline, CDR1 SGHAT and CDR2 FQNNGV.

This clone has more than one count but fewer than ten. The chain has TRBV29-1 and TRBJ2-4; D may be TRBD1 or TRBD2 (5 bases each). Germline V gene data show CDR1 as SQVTM and CDR2 as ANQGSEA. The CDR3 has 16 residues. V dropped 6 bases and J dropped 6 bases, with 24 bases sitting between them. The CDR3 sequence: CSVMNVGEMGLNIQYF. The CDR3 DNA reads TGCAGCGTCATGAATGTGGGGGAAATGGGCTTAAACATTCAGTACTTC.

The chain recombines TRBV5-1 with TRBJ2-7; 10 bases fit TRBD2. The CDR3 spans 14 residues. With V trimmed by 3 bases and J by 6 bases, 6 bases remained unmatched. Germline-derived CDR1 and CDR2 are SGHRS and YFSETQ. The CDR3 coding sequence is TGCGCCAGCAGCTGGGCGGCTAGCGGGAGCGAGCAGTACTTC. Amino acid sequence: CASSWAASGSEQYF.

This clone has just a few counts. The chain carries TRBV28 and TRBJ2-5; either TRBD1 or TRBD2 may fit D (6 bases each). Per the germline V gene, CDR1 is MDHEN and CDR2 is SYDVKM. Trimming pared 3 bases from V and 4 bases from J, leaving 18 bases between. The CDR3 is 16 amino acids. The CDR3 loop reads CASSLPSFSGAETQYF. In DNA, the CDR3 is TGTGCCAGCAGTTTGCCGTCGTTCTCGGGGGCAGAGACCCAGTACTTC.

For this clone: This same CDR3 is encoded by further DNA sequences in the sample. The chain has TRBV29-1 and TRBJ2-7; 7 nucleotides line up with TRBD2. V lost 6 bases to trimming and J lost 2 bases; unmatched junction nucleotides: 1. CDR3 size: 11 residues. From germline, CDR1 is SQVTM and CDR2 ANQGSEA. CDR3 sequence reads: CSVGLAYEQYF. As DNA, the CDR3 is TGCAGCGTCGGACTAGCCTACGAGCAGTACTTC.

The chain carries TRBV28 and TRBJ1-5, with D hard to call. This CDR3 has 13 amino acids. The germline CDR1 and CDR2 sequences are MDHEN and SYDVKM. Trimming removed 5 bases from V and 1 base from J, with 6 bases in between. CDR3 bases: TGTGCCAGCAGTGTGGACAGCAATCAGCCCCAGCATTTT. Its protein is CASSVDSNQPQHF.

The gene calls are TRBV25-1 and TRBJ1-3; D is ambiguous. Trimming shortened V by 7 bases and J by 4 bases, and 5 bases separated the two germline ends. Germline assignment: CDR1 MGHDK and CDR2 SYGVNS. This CDR3 is 11 amino acids long. The CDR3, as DNA: TGTGCCAGCACTCAGGGAAACACCATATATTTT. Translated: CASTQGNTIYF.

The chain carries TRBV30 and TRBJ2-1, with TRBD1 matching over 9 bases. The junction had 6 bases not matched to a gene; V was cut back by 1 base and J by 8 bases. Germline values: CDR1 GTSNPN, CDR2 SVGIG (reference sequence). The CDR3 runs to 14 residues. The CDR3 protein is CAWSAGQGWDEQFF. For the CDR3, the DNA is TGTGCCTGGAGTGCCGGACAGGGGTGGGATGAGCAGTTCTTC. The whole variable domain, filled in from reference TRBV30 and TRBJ2-1, reads SQTIHQWPATLVQPVGSPLSLECTVEGTSNPNLYWYRQAAGRGLQLLFYSVGIGQISSEVPQNLSASRPQDRQFILSSKKLLLSDSGFYLCAWSAGQGWDEQFFGPGTRLTVL.

This rearrangement joins TRBV27 to TRBJ2-2; TRBD2 aligns across 8 bases. The CDR3 is 15 amino acids. J lost 6 bases, V lost 6 bases, and 9 bases had no gene match. The germline V gene has CDR1 MNHEY and CDR2 SMNVEV (reference sequence). CDR3 residues: CASSPTGGFSGELFF. CDR3 nucleotide sequence: TGTGCCAGCAGCCCAACGGGGGGGTTCTCCGGGGAGCTGTTTTTT.

The V gene is TRBV10-3, the J gene TRBJ2-7; TRBD2 matches 7 bases. With V trimmed by 2 bases and J by 2 bases, 9 bases remained unmatched. Looked up from germline, CDR1 is ENHRY and CDR2 is SYGVKD. This CDR3 is built from 16 residues. This chain's CDR3 is CAISEGSTSWTYEQYF. The CDR3 DNA reads TGTGCCATCAGTGAGGGGTCGACTAGCTGGACCTACGAGCAGTACTTC.

This clone was seen only once. The chain combines TRBV29-1 with TRBJ2-7; 11 bases align to TRBD2. The CDR3 runs to 15 residues. CDR1 and CDR2 from the germline V gene are SQVTM and ANQGSEA. The V and J ends lost 4 bases and 9 bases, in that order; junction bases with no gene match: 14. CDR3 nucleotides: TGCAGCGTTGGTACGGTGACTAGCGGGACGGAAGGGCAGTACTTC. It codes for CSVGTVTSGTEGQYF.

The V and J genes are TRBV6-1 and TRBJ1-2; D remains unclear. Germline V gene data show CDR1 as MNHNS and CDR2 as SASEGT. The CDR3 covers 11 residues. V lost 3 bases, J lost 8 bases, and 7 bases lay in between. The CDR3 DNA follows: TGTGCCAGCAGTGAGCTAACAGGCTACACCTTC. This translates into CASSELTGYTF.

This clone has just a few counts. The V and J genes are TRBV4-1 and TRBJ2-1; 10 nucleotides agree with TRBD2. The trim removed 5 bases at V and 5 bases at J, leaving 3 bases unmatched. Germline V gene sequence: CDR1 MGHRA, CDR2 YSYEKL. This CDR3 spans 14 amino acids. The CDR3 spells CASSRLAGDNEQFF. The CDR3 DNA reads as TGCGCCAGCAGCAGGCTAGCGGGGGACAATGAGCAGTTCTTC.

This chain links TRBV11-2 with TRBJ2-5; D is perhaps TRBD1 (5 bases). V was cut by 0 bases and J by 6 bases, with 8 bases left in between. The CDR3 spans 13 residues. Germline V lookup: CDR1 SGHAT, CDR2 FQNNGV. The CDR3, as DNA: TGTGCCAGCAGCTTAGAAAGGGGTCAGACCCAGTACTTC. This translates into CASSLERGQTQYF.

The chain combines TRBV6-1 with TRBJ2-7, with D perhaps TRBD2 (5 bases). Trimming pared 2 bases from V and 4 bases from J, leaving 12 bases between. This CDR3 is built from 14 residues. Germline V gives CDR1 MNHNS, CDR2 SASEGT. CDR3 amino acids: CASSEQRVVYEQYF. As DNA, the CDR3 is TGTGCCAGCAGTGAACAGAGGGTTGTGTACGAGCAGTACTTC.

The chain carries TRBV28 and TRBJ2-7; D possibly uses TRBD1 or TRBD2 (6 bases each). From germline, CDR1 is MDHEN and CDR2 SYDVKM. CDR3 length equals 12 residues. Trimming removed 6 bases at V and 5 bases at J, with 11 bases between. The chain's CDR3 is CASRGGIHEQYF. The CDR3 DNA sequence: TGTGCCAGCAGAGGGGGGATCCACGAGCAGTACTTC.

A few counts support this clone. V gene TRBV7-9 combines with J gene TRBJ2-2; D perhaps matches TRBD2 (5 bases). Germline CDR1 and CDR2: SEHNR and FQNEAQ (reference sequence). The CDR3 contains 16 residues. V was trimmed by 3 bases and J by 1 base, leaving 12 bases between them. The DNA of the CDR3 is TGTGCCAGCAGCTTTTCGGGAATCGTGAACACCGGGGAGCTGTTTTTT. This encodes CASSFSGIVNTGELFF. The complete variable domain, with remaining parts taken from reference TRBV7-9 and TRBJ2-2, reads DTGVSQNPRHKITKRGQNVTFRCDPISEHNRLYWYRQTLGQGPEFLTYFQNEAQLEKSRLLSDRFSAERPKGSFSTLEIQRTEQGDSAMYLCASSFSGIVNTGELFFGEGSRLTVL.

J is TRBJ1-2 and V is TRBV6-5; unclear D gene. The CDR3 is 14 amino acids. Germline CDR1 MNHEY, CDR2 SVGAGI. V shed 0 bases and J shed 2 bases, with 7 bases lying between them. The chain's CDR3 is CASSYSPRNYGYTF. CDR3 coding DNA: TGTGCCAGCAGTTACTCGCCGCGGAACTATGGCTACACCTTC.

The gene calls are TRBV10-3 and TRBJ2-2; D is unresolved. V lost 5 bases to trimming and J lost 4 bases, with 11 bases between them. The CDR3 length is 14 residues. CDR1 is ENHRY and CDR2 is SYGVKD in the germline V gene. The CDR3 reads CAISNVASTGELFF. CDR3 DNA: TGTGCCATCAGTAACGTAGCCAGCACCGGGGAGCTGTTTTTT.

This sequence joins TRBV19 and TRBJ1-5; TRBD1 matches at 8 bases. V lost 4 bases to trimming and J lost 5 bases; unmatched junction nucleotides: 4. The CDR3 has 14 residues. The germline CDR1 and CDR2 sequences are LNHDA and SQIVND (reference sequence). As DNA, the CDR3 is TGTGCCAGTAGTAGGACAGGGACGCATCAGCCCCAGCATTTT. It translates to CASSRTGTHQPQHF.

The V gene is TRBV2, the J gene TRBJ2-5; maybe TRBD2 (5 bases). The ends were cut back, 6 bases at V and 2 bases at J, with 10 bases in the middle. The CDR3 covers 13 residues. Germline CDR1 SNHLY, CDR2 FYNNEI. The CDR3 spells CASRTRGQETQYF. In DNA form, the CDR3 reads TGTGCCAGCAGAACACGGGGTCAAGAGACCCAGTACTTC. Full variable domain (missing parts from reference TRBV2 and TRBJ2-5): EPEVTQTPSHQVTQMGQEVILRCVPISNHLYFYWYRQILGQKVEFLVSFYNNEISEKSEIFDDQFSVERPDGSNFTLKIRSTKLEDSAMYFCASRTRGQETQYFGPGTRLLVL.

The sample holds a few counts of this clone. The rearrangement joins TRBV29-1 to TRBJ2-1; D possibly matches TRBD1 or TRBD2 (5 bases each). This CDR3 is built from 15 residues. The ends were cut back, 1 base at V and 7 bases at J, with 17 bases in the middle. Per germline, CDR1 SQVTM and CDR2 ANQGSEA. CDR3 sequence reads: CSVEVMPGWGNEQFF. CDR3 DNA: TGCAGCGTTGAAGTAATGCCCGGTTGGGGGAATGAGCAGTTCTTC.

The CDR3 protein is CAWSGSKRGHTGELFF. The CDR3 DNA sequence: TGTGCCTGGAGTGGAAGCAAGCGGGGGCACACCGGGGAGCTGTTTTTT. The J gene is TRBJ2-2, the V gene TRBV30; 8 positions match TRBD2. The V gene end was trimmed by 1 base and the J gene end by 3 bases; junction bases not matched to a gene: 7. CDR3 length: 16 residues. Germline lookup yields CDR1 GTSNPN and CDR2 SVGIG (reference sequence).

The J gene is TRBJ2-1, the V gene TRBV9, with TRBD2 matching over 10 bases. The V segment lost 3 bases and the J segment 8 bases; nucleotides outside the gene matches: 8. Germline V CDR1 and CDR2: SGDLS, YYNGEE. The CDR3 spans 15 residues. The chain's CDR3 is CASSDSGRATDEQFF. Here the CDR3 DNA reads TGTGCCAGCAGCGACAGCGGGAGGGCGACGGATGAGCAGTTCTTC.

The chain employs TRBV2 and TRBJ2-2, with D possibly matching TRBD2 (6 bases). The CDR3 is 16 residues long. From germline, CDR1 is SNHLY and CDR2 FYNNEI. The V end was cut by 2 bases, the J end by 1 base, with 11 bases between. The CDR3: CASSEISGLNTGELFF. CDR3 DNA: TGTGCCAGCAGTGAAATTAGCGGATTGAACACCGGGGAGCTGTTTTTT. Variable domain in full (rest from reference TRBV2 and TRBJ2-2): EPEVTQTPSHQVTQMGQEVILRCVPISNHLYFYWYRQILGQKVEFLVSFYNNEISEKSEIFDDQFSVERPDGSNFTLKIRSTKLEDSAMYFCASSEISGLNTGELFFGEGSRLTVL.

This CDR3 is CAISPGQEGEKLFF. DNA for the CDR3: TGTGCCATCAGCCCGGGACAGGAGGGTGAAAAACTGTTTTTT. The chain uses TRBV10-3 and TRBJ1-4; 8 bases are shared with TRBD1. V trimming: 6 bases; J trimming: 7 bases; junction bases outside the gene matches: 7. The CDR3 runs to 14 residues. Germline CDR1 reads ENHRY; CDR2 reads SYGVKD.

The chain carries TRBV29-1 and TRBJ2-5, with D tentatively TRBD1 (5 bases). This CDR3 comprises 12 residues. V was cut by 5 bases and J by 2 bases, with 9 bases left in between. CDR1 and CDR2 (germline): SQVTM, ANQGSEA. The CDR3 DNA reads TGCAGCGTTTCCTCAGGGCAAGAGACCCAGTACTTC. Its protein product is CSVSSGQETQYF.

This clone appeared a few times. The chain couples TRBV30 to TRBJ2-5; TRBD2 matches at 10 bases. Germline lookup yields CDR1 GTSNPN and CDR2 SVGIG (reference sequence). The trim removed 2 bases at V and 5 bases at J, leaving 8 bases unmatched. This CDR3 is built from 15 residues. The CDR3 sequence: CAWSPRTSGRETQYF. The CDR3 DNA reads TGTGCCTGGAGTCCCCGGACTAGCGGCCGGGAGACCCAGTACTTC.